This TCR beta chain was captured by sequencing in a study of cytomegalovirus exposure and HLA in healthy donors. For this clone: Germline is not matched at one junction end, which may reflect a read error.

This PCR relied on a set of 60 Vbeta primers and 13 Jbeta primers. As processed by the authors: Later, tens of millions of unique TCR beta chains were counted in an analysis, and 8.5 million to 13 million of them were shared. Measured with immunoSEQ multiplex PCR; TCRdb has only the in-frame clones, and not every one. That table supplies the V and J calls and clone size; D and trimming were determined from the DNA. This repertoire shows 95,000 to 150,000 clones, roughly three fifths found once; its top ten account for 1.5% to 1.7%. The CDR3 length is 13 residues. CDR1 and CDR2 (germline): MDHEN, SYDVKM.

The sequence derives from a man younger than 35 in good health and CMV-seronegative. The sample was PBMCs. V gene TRBV28 combines with J gene TRBJ1-2, with D possibly being TRBD1 (6 bases). The CDR3 here is CASSPNLGQPVSF. The CDR3 DNA is TGTGCCAGCAGTCCAAACCTTGGACAGCCTGTCTCCTTC.